This record covers a single TCR beta chain. Its antigen is currently not known. No per-base quality is available; no much larger clone lies one base away. The V and J ends are trimmed by 3 bases and 3 bases, leaving 14 bases between them. Taken from the germline V gene, the CDR1 and CDR2 loops are ENHRY and SYGVKD. The CDR3 starts with the cysteine, ends with the phenylalanine, and has 15 residues. Only the CDR3 portion is preserved as DNA: 45 bases, with reading frame beginning at the first base. Libraries came from RT-PCR. The sequencer was an Illumina HiSeq 2500. The raw public reads went through TCRdb reprocessing: fastp at Q25, MiXCR clone calling, in-frame beta chains kept. Records with the same CDR3 protein are collapsed into one entry carrying the most frequent genes and DNA. The table for this sample lists 450,000 to 550,000 distinct CDR3 sequences; 25% of them were counted only once. The top ten constitute approximately 1.9% of the sample.

The data were taken from a study of response to subunit inactivated influenza vaccine (dated by TCRdb to the late 2010s). Study-wide context: Deep quantitative profiling of the T cell receptor repertoire was used in the study to follow responses to a trivalent subunit inactivated influenza vaccine. Study-wide conclusions, independent of this receptor: According to the authors, only a limited number of new T cells may be recruited by each seasonal influenza vaccination.

This sequence uses TRBV10-3 and TRBJ1-2; the D region possibly corresponds to TRBD1 (5 bases align). This TCR was recovered from a man between 50 and 59 years old who received an inactivated influenza vaccine. Donor details come from another sample of the same person, matched by shared clones. This specimen was CD4+ T cells sorted from PBMCs, taken more than 4 days after vaccination. The DNA reads TGTGCCATCAGTGAAGGGAGGGGAGAGTACTATGGCTACACCTTC. Translated, this gives CAISEGRGEYYGYTF.